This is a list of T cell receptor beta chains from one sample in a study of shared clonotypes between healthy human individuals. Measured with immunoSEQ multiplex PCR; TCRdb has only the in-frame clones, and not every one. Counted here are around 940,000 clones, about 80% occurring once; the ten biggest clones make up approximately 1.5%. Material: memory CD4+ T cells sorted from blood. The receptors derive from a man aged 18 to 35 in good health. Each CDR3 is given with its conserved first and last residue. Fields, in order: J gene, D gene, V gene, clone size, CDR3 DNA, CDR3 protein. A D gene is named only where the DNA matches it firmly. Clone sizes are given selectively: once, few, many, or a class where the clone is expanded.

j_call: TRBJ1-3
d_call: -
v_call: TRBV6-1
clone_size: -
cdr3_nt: TGTGCCAGCAGTGTATCAAGAAACACCATATATTTT
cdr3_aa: CASSVSRNTIYF

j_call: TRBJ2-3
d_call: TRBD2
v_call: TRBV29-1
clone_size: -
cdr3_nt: TGCAGCGTTGGCCTAGCGGGAGGGGGGAACACAGATACGCAGTATTTT
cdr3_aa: CSVGLAGGGNTDTQYF

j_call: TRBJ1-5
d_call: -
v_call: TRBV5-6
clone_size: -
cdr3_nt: TGTGCCAGCAGCCGCCCGGCGAGCAATCAGCCCCAGCATTTT
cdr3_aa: CASSRPASNQPQHF

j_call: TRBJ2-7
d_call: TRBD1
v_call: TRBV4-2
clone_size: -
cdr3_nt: TGTGCCAGCAGCCAGGAAGGGGACAGGTCCTACGAGCAGTACTTC
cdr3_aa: CASSQEGDRSYEQYF

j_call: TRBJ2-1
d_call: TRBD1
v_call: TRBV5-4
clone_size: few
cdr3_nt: TGTGCCAGCAGTTTGGACAGGGGGACCTACAATGAGCAGTTCTTC
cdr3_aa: CASSLDRGTYNEQFF

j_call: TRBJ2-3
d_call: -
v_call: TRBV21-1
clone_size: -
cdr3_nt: TGTGCCAGCAGCCCTGTCAGGGATACGCAGTATTTT
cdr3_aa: CASSPVRDTQYF

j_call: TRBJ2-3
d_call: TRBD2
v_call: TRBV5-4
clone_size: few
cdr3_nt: TGTGCCAGCAGTCGGCCGACGGGGGGGCAGGCAGATACGCAGTATTTT
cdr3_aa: CASSRPTGGQADTQYF

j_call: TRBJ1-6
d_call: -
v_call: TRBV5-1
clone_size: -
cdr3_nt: TGCGCCAGCAGCTTGAGTGAAGGGAATTCACCCCTCCACTTT
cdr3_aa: CASSLSEGNSPLHF

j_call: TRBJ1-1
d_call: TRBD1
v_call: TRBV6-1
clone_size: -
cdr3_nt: TGTGCCAGCAGTCCAAATGACAGGGGGCATGAAGCTTTCTTT
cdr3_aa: CASSPNDRGHEAFF

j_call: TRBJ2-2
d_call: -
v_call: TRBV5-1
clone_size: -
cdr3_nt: TGCGCCAGCAGCGAGAGGGTAAACACCGGGGAGCTGTTTTTT
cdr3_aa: CASSERVNTGELFF

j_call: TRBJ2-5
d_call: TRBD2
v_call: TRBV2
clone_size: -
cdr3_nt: TGTGCCAGCAGTGAGTCCCCTAGCGGGGGGGCCAAGGAGACCCAGTACTTC
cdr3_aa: CASSESPSGGAKETQYF

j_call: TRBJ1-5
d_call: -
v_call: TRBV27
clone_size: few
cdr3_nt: TGTGCCAGCAGTCCTTCGCGGCGGATTAGCAATCAGCCCCAGCATTTT
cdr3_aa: CASSPSRRISNQPQHF

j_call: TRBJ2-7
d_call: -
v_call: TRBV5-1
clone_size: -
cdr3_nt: TGCGCCAGCAGCCCTACGGGGAACTACGAGCAGTACTTC
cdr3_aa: CASSPTGNYEQYF

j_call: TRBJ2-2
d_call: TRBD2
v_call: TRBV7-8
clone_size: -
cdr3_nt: TGTGCCAGCAGCTTTTCTAGCGGGGGGGCGGACACCGGGGAGCTGTTTTTT
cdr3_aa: CASSFSSGGADTGELFF

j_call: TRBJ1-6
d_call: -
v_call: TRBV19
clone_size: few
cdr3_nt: TGTGCCAGTAGTATAGGTTCCCTGCATTCACCCCTCCACTTT
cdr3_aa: CASSIGSLHSPLHF

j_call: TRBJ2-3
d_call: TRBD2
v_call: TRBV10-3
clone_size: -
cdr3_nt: TGTGCCGCCAGAGGTAGCGGGGGGGCCAGAGATACGCAGTATTTT
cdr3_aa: CAARGSGGARDTQYF

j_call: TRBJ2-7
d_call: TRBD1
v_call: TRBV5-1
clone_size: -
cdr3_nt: TGCGCCAGCAGCTCAGACAGGGGCCGTAGCTCCTACGAGCAGTACTTC
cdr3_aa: CASSSDRGRSSYEQYF

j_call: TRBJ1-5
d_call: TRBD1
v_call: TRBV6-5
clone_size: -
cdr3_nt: TGTGCCAGCAGTTCGGGGCAGGGGGAGAGCCAGCCCCAGCATTTT
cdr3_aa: CASSSGQGESQPQHF

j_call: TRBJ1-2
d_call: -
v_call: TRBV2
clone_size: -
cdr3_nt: TGTGCCAGCAGTGAGGAAACCCGCTATGGCTACACCTTC
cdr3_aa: CASSEETRYGYTF

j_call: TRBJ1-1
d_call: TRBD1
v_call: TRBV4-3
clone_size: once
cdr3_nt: TGCGCCAGCAGCCAAGGTCCGGGACAGGGGGTCTCTGAAGCTTTCTTT
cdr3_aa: CASSQGPGQGVSEAFF

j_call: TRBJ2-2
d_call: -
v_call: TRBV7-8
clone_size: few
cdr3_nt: TGTGCCAGCAGCTCGACAACCGGGGAGCTGTTTTTT
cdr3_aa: CASSSTTGELFF

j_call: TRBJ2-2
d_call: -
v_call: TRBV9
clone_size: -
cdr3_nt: TGTGCCAGCAATCCGAGGCAGGGGACTCTCAACACCGGGGAGCTGTTTTTT
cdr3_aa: CASNPRQGTLNTGELFF

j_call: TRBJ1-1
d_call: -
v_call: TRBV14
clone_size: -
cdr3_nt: TGTGCCAGCAGCCAAGATGTGTCAGGGGCAGCTTTCTTT
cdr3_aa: CASSQDVSGAAFF

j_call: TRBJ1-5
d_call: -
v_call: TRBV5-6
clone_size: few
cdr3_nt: TGTGCCAGCAGGGACGGAAGGTACCATAGCAATCAGCCCCAGCATTTT
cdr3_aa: CASRDGRYHSNQPQHF

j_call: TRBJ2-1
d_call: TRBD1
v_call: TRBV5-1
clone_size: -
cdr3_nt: TGCGCCAGCAGCTACGCCGGGACAGTCTACAATGAGCAGTTCTTC
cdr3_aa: CASSYAGTVYNEQFF

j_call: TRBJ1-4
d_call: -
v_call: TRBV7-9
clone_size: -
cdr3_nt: TGTGCCAGCAGCCGAAGGCAGGGCACTAATGAAAAACTGTTTTTT
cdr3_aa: CASSRRQGTNEKLFF

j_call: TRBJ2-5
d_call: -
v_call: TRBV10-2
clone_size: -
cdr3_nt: TGCGCCAGCAGTGGAAAAGAGACCCAGTACTTC
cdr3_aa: CASSGKETQYF

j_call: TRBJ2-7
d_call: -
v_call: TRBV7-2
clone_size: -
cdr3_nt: TGTGCCAGCAGCTTAGGTATGGATCGCCCCAAGCAGTACTTC
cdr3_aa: CASSLGMDRPKQYF

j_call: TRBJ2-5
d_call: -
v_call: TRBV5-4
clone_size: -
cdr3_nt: TGTGCCAGCAGCTTGGGTACCCGGGTTGCAGGCGAGACCCAGTACTTC
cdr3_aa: CASSLGTRVAGETQYF

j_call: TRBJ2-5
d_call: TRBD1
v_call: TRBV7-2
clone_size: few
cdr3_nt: TGTGCCAGCAGCCGAGCGCCGGGACAGGGGGGGTTGACCCAGTACTTC
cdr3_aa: CASSRAPGQGGLTQYF

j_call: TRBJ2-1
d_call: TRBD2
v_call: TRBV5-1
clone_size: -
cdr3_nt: TGCGCCAGCAGCCTCGGGACTAGCGGGACCTTCTCCTACAATGAGCAGTTCTTC
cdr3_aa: CASSLGTSGTFSYNEQFF

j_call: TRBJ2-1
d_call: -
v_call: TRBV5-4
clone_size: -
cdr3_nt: TGTGCCAGCAGCTTGGGGGCGGACCCTCTCGCGAAGCAGTTCTTC
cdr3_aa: CASSLGADPLAKQFF

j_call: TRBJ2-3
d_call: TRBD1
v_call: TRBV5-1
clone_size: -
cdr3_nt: TGCGCCAGCAGCTCCACACAGGGGGAGGATACGCAGTATTTT
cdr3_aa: CASSSTQGEDTQYF